This T cell receptor (beta chain) was documented in a study of blood T cell repertoires in COVID-19. The wider study: Italy, Spain and the United States were the sources of the convalescent and acute COVID-19 samples. T cells, B-cell-depleted T cells, or PBMCs supplied cDNA or gDNA.

In the original workflow: Nucleated cell number was recorded as an estimate derived from reference gene primer amplification. The table came from immunoSEQ multiplex PCR; TCRdb's copy has only in-frame clones and leaves some out. That table is the source of V, J and clone size, and D and trimming were worked out from the DNA. The sample lists more than 150,000 clones, roughly nine tenths occurring once. The CDR3 spans 14 residues. With 4 bases removed from V and 4 bases from J, the gap between germline ends came to 11 bases. Per germline, CDR1 MNHEY and CDR2 SVGEGT. The origin of this receptor is a woman in her 70s with acute or convalescent COVID-19. Sequenced sample: peripheral blood. The rearrangement uses TRBV6-2 or TRBV6-3 and TRBJ1-3; a possible D gene is TRBD1 (5 bases). CDR3 DNA: TGTGCCAGCAGTTCCATGACAGAGGGAAACACCATATATTTT. Translating it yields CASSSMTEGNTIYF.